This TCR beta chain appears in the sequencing data of a study of blood T cell repertoires in COVID-19. Across the study: In each case, the material was cDNA or gDNA derived from T cells, B-cell-depleted T cells, or PBMCs.

Profiling relied on immunoSEQ multiplex PCR, and the TCRdb table lists in-frame clones only, not all of them. Seen here are about 260,000 clones, more than 75% observed once, and the top ten hold 8.5% to 9%. Germline V gives CDR1 SEHNR, CDR2 FQNEAQ (reference sequence). The germline V and J ends were trimmed by 2 bases and 1 base, with 11 bases remaining between them. CDR3 length: 15 residues. Material for sequencing was peripheral blood. The receptor was derived from a man in his forties with active or convalescent COVID-19. The chain carries TRBV7-9 and TRBJ1-1; D remains ambiguous. The CDR3 coding sequence is TGTGCCAGCAGCTTATCCACTCGACAGAACACTGAAGCTTTCTTT. Its translation: CASSLSTRQNTEAFF.